This TCR beta chain was sequenced during a study of identifying expanded T cells in peripheral blood (dated by TCRdb to the late 2010s). Notes on the research overall: Separate aliquots of the same genomic DNA pool were sequenced to produce technical replicates, and four replicates were compared in pairs.

On the study overall, not on this receptor specifically: The authors expected that biological variance in healthy repertoires might rise further over much longer intervals, such as months to years. Across all healthy-donor time intervals, the beta-binomial model significantly cut both the number of clones called differentially abundant and the false-positive rate. Variance in clone template counts between roughly two-week samples significantly increased with total template count across all healthy donors. The binomial model flagged about 1.2 differentially abundant clones between technical replicates, compared with 15 to 17 over about 2 weeks and 18 to 20 over about four weeks.

No immune events, such as infections, were documented for the healthy donors during the collection period. To calibrate time-dependent variance in a beta-binomial model of T-cell clone differential abundance, blood repertoires from healthy donors were used as a training cohort. There were around ten healthy donors in the training cohort, of whom 3 were female and 7 were male. The donors were between roughly 29 and 65 years old, with an average age of approximately 45 years. Obtained from a commercial supplier, whole blood was collected from each healthy donor at three time points set about 2 weeks apart. For immunosequencing, genomic DNA was extracted from unsorted whole blood. V sheds 5 bases and J sheds 0 bases, leaving 14 bases between their ends. Taken from the germline V gene, the CDR1 and CDR2 loops are SGHTA and FQGNSA. Measured from the cysteine to the phenylalanine, the CDR3 is 15 residues long. Only the CDR3 DNA is retained, 45 bases long and in frame from the first base.

Note on this clone: This receptor's antigen is unknown. Per-base qualities were not stored, and no clone one base away is much larger.

The immunoSEQ Assay, which relies on bias-controlled multiplex PCR amplification of genomic DNA, was used to profile TCRbeta CDR3 regions. As for the original processing: To quantify the absolute abundance of each unique TCRbeta CDR3 region, the sequences were collapsed and filtered. Two models were used to test differential abundance: a binomial model (Fisher-equivalent) and a beta-binomial model that adds time-dependent variance fitted from healthy donors. Clones with fewer than 5 combined templates were removed, and a clone was called differentially abundant if the clone's Benjamini-Hochberg FDR was below 0.01. The form v = (b*log(k)+a)^2 was used to model beta-binomial variance as a function of total template count across the two samples. TCRdb took this table from immuneACCESS and kept in-frame rearrangements with V and J called. Such tables lack part of the clones; where checked against another copy, unresolved V genes explain under half of the gap, and the rest is unexplained. The V and J calls and the clone size are those of that table, but D and trimming were determined from the DNA. Present in this sample are tens of thousands of clones, about 88% of which were seen just once. The ten largest clones represent roughly 4% of the sample.

The chain couples TRBV7-2 to TRBJ2-7, with TRBD2 perhaps the D gene, on 5 matching bases. The specimen was blood. The sequence came from a person aged 18 to 70 in good health. The nucleotide sequence reads TGTGCCAGCAGCCAAAGCGGAACCCGCTCCTACGAGCAGTACTTC. Translation gives CASSQSGTRSYEQYF.